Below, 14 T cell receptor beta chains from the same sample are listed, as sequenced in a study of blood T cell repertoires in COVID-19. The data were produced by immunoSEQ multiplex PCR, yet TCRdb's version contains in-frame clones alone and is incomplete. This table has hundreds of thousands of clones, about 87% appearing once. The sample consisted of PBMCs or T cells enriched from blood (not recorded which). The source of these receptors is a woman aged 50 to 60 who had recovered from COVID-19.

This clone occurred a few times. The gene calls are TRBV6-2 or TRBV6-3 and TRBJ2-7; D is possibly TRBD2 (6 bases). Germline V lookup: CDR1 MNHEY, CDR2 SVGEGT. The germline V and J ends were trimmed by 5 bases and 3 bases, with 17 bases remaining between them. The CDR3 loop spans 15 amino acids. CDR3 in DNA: TGTGCCAGCAGTAACCCCAAGCAGGGAGGCTACGAGCAGTACTTC. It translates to CASSNPKQGGYEQYF.

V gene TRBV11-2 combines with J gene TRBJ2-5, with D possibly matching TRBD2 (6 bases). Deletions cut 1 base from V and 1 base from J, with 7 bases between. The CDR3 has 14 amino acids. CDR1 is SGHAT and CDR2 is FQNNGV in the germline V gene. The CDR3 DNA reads TGTGCCAGCAGCTTAGGCGGGGTCCAAGAGACCCAGTACTTC. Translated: CASSLGGVQETQYF. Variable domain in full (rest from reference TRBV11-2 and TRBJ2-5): EAGVAQSPRYKIIEKRQSVAFWCNPISGHATLYWYQQILGQGPKLLIQFQNNGVVDDSQLPKDRFSAERLKGVDSTLKIQPAKLEDSAVYLCASSLGGVQETQYFGPGTRLLVL.

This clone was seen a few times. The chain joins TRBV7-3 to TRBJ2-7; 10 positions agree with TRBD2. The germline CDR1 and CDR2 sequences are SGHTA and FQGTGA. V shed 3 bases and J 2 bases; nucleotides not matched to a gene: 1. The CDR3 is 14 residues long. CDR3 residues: CASSFSGRTYEQYF. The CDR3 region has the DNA TGTGCCAGCAGCTTTAGCGGGAGGACCTACGAGCAGTACTTC.

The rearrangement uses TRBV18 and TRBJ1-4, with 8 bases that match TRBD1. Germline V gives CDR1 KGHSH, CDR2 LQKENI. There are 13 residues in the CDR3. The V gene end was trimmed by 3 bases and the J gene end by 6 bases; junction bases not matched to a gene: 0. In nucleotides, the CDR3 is TGTGCCAGCTCACCGGGACAGGATGAAAAACTGTTTTTT. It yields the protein CASSPGQDEKLFF.

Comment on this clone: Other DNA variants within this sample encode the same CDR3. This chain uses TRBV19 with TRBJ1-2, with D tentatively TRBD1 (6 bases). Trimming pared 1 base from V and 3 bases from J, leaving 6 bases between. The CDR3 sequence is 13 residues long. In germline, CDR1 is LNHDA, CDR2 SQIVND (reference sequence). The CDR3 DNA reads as TGTGCCAGTAGTATAGGACAGGACTATGGCTACACCTTC. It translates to CASSIGQDYGYTF.

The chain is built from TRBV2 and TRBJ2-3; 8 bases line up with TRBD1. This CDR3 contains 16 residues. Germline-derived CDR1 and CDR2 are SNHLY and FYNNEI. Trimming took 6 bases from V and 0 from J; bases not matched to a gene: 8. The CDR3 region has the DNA TGTGCCAGCAGGAGTCGGACAGGGCCCAGCACAGATACGCAGTATTTT. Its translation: CASRSRTGPSTDTQYF.

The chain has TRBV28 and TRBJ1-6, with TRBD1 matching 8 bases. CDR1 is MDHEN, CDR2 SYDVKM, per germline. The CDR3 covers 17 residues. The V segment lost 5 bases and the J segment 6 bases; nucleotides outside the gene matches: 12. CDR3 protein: CASSGGDRGIGNSPLHF. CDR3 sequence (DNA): TGTGCCAGCAGTGGCGGAGACAGGGGTATTGGTAATTCACCCCTCCACTTT.

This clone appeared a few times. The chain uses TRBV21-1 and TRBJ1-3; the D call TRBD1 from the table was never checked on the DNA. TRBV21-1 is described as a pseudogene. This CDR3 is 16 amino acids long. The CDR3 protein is CASSKKTGGSGNTIYF. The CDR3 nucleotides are TGTGCCAGCAGCAAAAAAACAGGGGGCTCTGGAAACACCATATATTTT.

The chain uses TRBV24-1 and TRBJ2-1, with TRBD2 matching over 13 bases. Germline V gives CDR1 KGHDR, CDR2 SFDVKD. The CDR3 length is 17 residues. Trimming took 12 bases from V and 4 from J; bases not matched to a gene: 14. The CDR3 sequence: CAAGTSGVVGTYNEQFF. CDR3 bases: TGTGCCGCCGGGACTAGCGGGGTAGTGGGGACGTACAATGAGCAGTTCTTC.

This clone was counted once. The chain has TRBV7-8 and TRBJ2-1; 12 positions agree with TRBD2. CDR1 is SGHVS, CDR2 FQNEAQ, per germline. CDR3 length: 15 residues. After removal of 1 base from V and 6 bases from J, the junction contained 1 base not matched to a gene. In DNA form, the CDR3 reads TGTGCCAGCAGCTTAGAACTAGCGGGAGGCAATGAGCAGTTCTTC. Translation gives CASSLELAGGNEQFF. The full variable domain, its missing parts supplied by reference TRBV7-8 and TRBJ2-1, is GAGVSQSPRYKVAKRGQDVALRCDPISGHVSLFWYQQALGQGPEFLTYFQNEAQLDKSGLPSDRFFAERPEGSVSTLKIQRTQQEDSAVYLCASSLELAGGNEQFFGPGTRLTVL.

CDR3 amino acids: CASSALGQPQETQYF. The CDR3 DNA is TGTGCCAGCAGTGCTCTGGGACAGCCTCAAGAGACCCAGTACTTC. The V gene is TRBV28, the J gene TRBJ2-5; 7 bases line up with TRBD1. The CDR3 extends over 15 amino acids. Trimming cost V 5 bases and J 2 bases; bases outside gene matches: 8. Germline V CDR1 and CDR2: MDHEN, SYDVKM.

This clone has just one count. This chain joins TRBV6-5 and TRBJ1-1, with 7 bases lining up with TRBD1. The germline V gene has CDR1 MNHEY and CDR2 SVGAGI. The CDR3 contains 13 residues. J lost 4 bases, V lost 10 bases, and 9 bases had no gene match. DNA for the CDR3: TGTGCCATTCAGGGGGTTTTGGTCACTGAAGCTTTCTTT. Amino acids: CAIQGVLVTEAFF.

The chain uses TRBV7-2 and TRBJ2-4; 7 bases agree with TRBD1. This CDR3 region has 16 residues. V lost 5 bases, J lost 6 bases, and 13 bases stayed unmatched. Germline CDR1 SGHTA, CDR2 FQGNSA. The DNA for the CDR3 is TGTGCCAGCAGCGGGGGACAGTCGAGGCTCGGAAACATTCAGTACTTC. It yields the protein CASSGGQSRLGNIQYF.

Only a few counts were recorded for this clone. This CDR3 reads CASRLLGAVTEAFF. The CDR3 DNA follows: TGTGCCAGCAGACTTTTGGGGGCGGTCACTGAAGCTTTCTTT. V is TRBV28 and J is TRBJ1-1; perhaps TRBD1 as D (6 bases). The ends were cut back, 6 bases at V and 4 bases at J, with 15 bases in the middle. This CDR3 contains 14 residues. Germline V lookup: CDR1 MDHEN, CDR2 SYDVKM.